This record covers a single T cell receptor (beta chain). Its antigen is not yet known. Base-call qualities are not available, and no considerably larger clone is one nucleotide away. The data stem from a study of blood T cell repertoires in COVID-19 (dated by TCRdb to about 2020). For context, the study as a whole: Samples covering the acute and convalescent phases of COVID-19 were provided by collaborators in the United States, Italy and Spain. The repertoires were made available in a free public database intended to serve as a resource for research on the immune response to SARS-CoV-2. The sample metadata nearly always contained a de-identified subject ID, COVID-19 status, age in years and sex. The dataset comprised deeply sampled blood TCRbeta repertoires from subjects exposed to, actively infected with, or recovered from COVID-19. Samples were obtained from the ongoing ImmuneRACE study (first 160 participants) and from some 1,200 subjects provided by 6 global collaborators. Where available, HLA class I and class II types were obtained from metadata supplied by the sample provider rather than from assay-based typing. The material from the prospective study consisted of cDNA or gDNA derived from T cells, B-cell-depleted T cells, or PBMCs.

Overall study results and their limits: The amount of clinical and demographic metadata varied by source and participant and was provided uncurated.

TCRbeta CDR3 regions were amplified from genomic DNA using the immunoSEQ Assay, a bias-controlled multiplex PCR. Under the source paper's analysis protocol: The number of nucleated cells in each sample was estimated by amplification of reference gene primers within the assay. To quantify the absolute abundance of each unique TCRbeta CDR3 rearrangement, sequence reads were collapsed and filtered. For each sample, productive Simpson clonality was calculated as the square root of Simpson's diversity index over productive rearrangements. Not all clones reach the TCRdb copy of this immuneACCESS table, which keeps in-frame sequences only. Checked studies attribute under half of the gap to unresolved V genes and leave the rest unexplained. Clone size and V and J calls were adopted from that table, with D and trimming inferred from the DNA. This sample holds a few hundred thousand clones; about nine tenths were observed only once. The ten largest account for 6.9% of the sample.

Samples from volunteer blood donors who had recovered from COVID-19 were contributed by a second Seattle source. Each collaborating institution followed its own protocols to collect whole blood in K2EDTA tubes. Collaborator samples were shipped for TCRbeta analysis as frozen whole blood, isolated PBMCs, or DNA extracted from either sample type. The V end gives up 3 bases and the J end 0 bases, leaving 2 bases in the junction not matched to a gene. Via the germline V gene, CDR1 is SGDLS and CDR2 YYNGEE. Reading from cysteine to phenylalanine, the CDR3 counts 15 amino acids. The sequence is cut down to CDR3 DNA, 45 bases in frame from base 1.

The sequencing sample was made of peripheral blood. The chain uses TRBV9 and TRBJ2-7; 11 of the junction bases match TRBD2. This sequence originates from a woman in her thirties who had recovered from COVID-19. The bases read TGTGCCAGCAGCGAGGGACTAGCGGACTCCTACGAGCAGTACTTC. This encodes CASSEGLADSYEQYF.